A single sample gave rise to the 21 T cell receptor beta chains below, sequenced in a study of cytomegalovirus exposure and HLA in healthy donors. Researchers ran the PCR with 60 Vbeta and 13 Jbeta primers. Measured with immunoSEQ multiplex PCR; TCRdb has only the in-frame clones, and not every one. The table includes more than 95,000 clones, 65% to 80% detected once. Sequencing was performed on PBMCs. The receptors were sampled from a woman in her 70s in good health and CMV-seropositive.

This clone was counted only a few times. The chain has TRBV12-5 and TRBJ2-2; 8 bases line up with TRBD2. Germline assignment: CDR1 LGHNT and CDR2 FRNRAP. Trimming removed 6 bases from V and 4 bases from J; junction bases left unmatched: 19. The CDR3 has 19 residues. The CDR3 sequence is CASGPKLGAGGLSTGELFF. Here the CDR3 DNA reads TGTGCTAGTGGCCCCAAGCTGGGTGCGGGAGGTTTAAGCACCGGGGAGCTGTTTTTT.

This clone was seen once. The chain recombines TRBV11-2 with TRBJ2-5, with 11 bases lining up with TRBD2. The end of the DNA aligns better with TRBJ2-7, so the J call may be wrong. The CDR3 has 13 residues. Germline V gives CDR1 SGHAT, CDR2 FQNNGV. DNA for the CDR3: TGTGCCTGTCGGGGGACTAGCGGCTACGAGCAGTACTTC. It encodes CACRGTSGYEQYF.

This clone was counted only a few times. The junction departs from the called germline gene at one end, perhaps through a read error. V gene TRBV5-1 combines with J gene TRBJ2-5; 7 nucleotides agree with TRBD1. In germline, CDR1 is SGHRS, CDR2 YFSETQ. The CDR3 spans 16 residues. The chain's CDR3 is CASSVPTGTAQETQYF. Written as DNA, the CDR3 is TGTGCCAGCAGCGTCCCGACGGGGACAGCCCAAGAGACCCAGTACTTC.

This clone turned up a few times. The chain combines TRBV29-1 with TRBJ2-7; perhaps TRBD2 as D (6 bases). The V end was cut by 7 bases, the J end by 1 base, with 11 bases between. The CDR3 length is 12 residues. CDR1 and CDR2 (germline): SQVTM, ANQGSEA. The CDR3 coding sequence is TGCAGCGGAGGGGACTTTTCCTACGAGCAGTACTTC. It codes for CSGGDFSYEQYF.

The rearrangement uses TRBV7-9 and TRBJ2-5; D might be TRBD2 (5 bases). CDR1 and CDR2 (germline): SEHNR, FQNEAQ (reference sequence). The CDR3 contains 14 residues. V was trimmed by 3 bases and J by 5 bases, leaving 13 bases between them. CDR3 DNA sequence: TGTGCCAGCAGCTTCGACTACCGCGGGGAGACCCAGTACTTC. Its translation: CASSFDYRGETQYF.

The gene calls are TRBV19 and TRBJ1-2; 8 bases map to TRBD1. CDR1 is LNHDA, CDR2 SQIVND, per germline (reference sequence). The ends lost 8 bases at V and 2 bases at J; junction bases unmatched: 7. The CDR3 runs 14 residues. CDR3 DNA sequence: TGTGCCAGTGGGAGACAGGGGATCAACTATGGCTACACCTTC. Protein: CASGRQGINYGYTF.

V is TRBV6-8 and J is TRBJ1-4; 9 nucleotides match TRBD1. This CDR3 spans 18 amino acids. Germline trimming cut 5 bases from V and 0 bases from J; bases unmatched to any gene: 10. Germline V gives CDR1 MNHGY, CDR2 SAAAGT. This CDR3 is CASSLRQGGRATNEKLFF. The DNA of the CDR3 is TGTGCCAGCAGTCTGAGACAGGGGGGGAGAGCAACTAATGAAAAACTGTTTTTT.

This clone was recorded a few times. The chain joins TRBV15 to TRBJ2-7, with 7 bases matching TRBD1. Germline CDR1 reads LNHNV; CDR2 reads YYDKDF (reference sequence). V was pared by 2 bases and J by 3 bases, with 1 base of the junction left unmatched. This CDR3 is built from 13 residues. The CDR3 DNA sequence: TGTGCCACCAGCAGACAGGGGGTCTACGAGCAGTACTTC. It encodes CATSRQGVYEQYF.

The sample holds a few counts of this clone. The chain carries TRBV7-9 and TRBJ2-4; 7 bases fit TRBD2. V shed 1 base, J shed 0 bases, and the junction held 3 bases outside the gene matches. Germline CDR1 is SEHNR and CDR2 is FQNEAQ (reference sequence). CDR3 length equals 16 residues. In nucleotides, the CDR3 is TGTGCCAGCAGCTTAGGGGGGGAGGGAGCCAAAAACATTCAGTACTTC. Amino acid sequence: CASSLGGEGAKNIQYF.

The genes are TRBV7-2 and TRBJ1-1; possibly TRBD1 for D (6 bases). This CDR3 region has 13 residues. The V end was cut by 0 bases, the J end by 4 bases, with 6 bases between. Germline CDR1 SGHTA, CDR2 FQGNSA. CDR3 sequence (DNA): TGTGCCAGCAGCTTAGCCAGGGGCACTGAAGCTTTCTTT. Translated: CASSLARGTEAFF. Based on the CDR3 plus reference TRBV7-2 and TRBJ1-1, the full variable domain is GAGVSQSPSNKVTEKGKDVELRCDPISGHTALYWYRQSLGQGLEFLIYFQGNSAPDKSGLPSDRFSAERTGGSVSTLTIQRTQQEDSAVYLCASSLARGTEAFFGQGTRLTVV.

V usage is TRBV27 and J usage is TRBJ1-1; 8 nucleotides line up with TRBD1. Germline assignment: CDR1 MNHEY and CDR2 SMNVEV (reference sequence). The trim removed 8 bases at V and 5 bases at J, leaving 7 bases unmatched. This CDR3 has 13 amino acids. The CDR3 nucleotides read TGTGCCAGCCTAGACAGGGGCCGAACTGAAGCTTTCTTT. Amino acids: CASLDRGRTEAFF.

This chain joins TRBV6-6 and TRBJ2-4, with 11 nucleotides matching TRBD1. CDR1 is MNHNY and CDR2 is SVGAGI in the germline V gene (reference sequence). The CDR3 extends over 15 amino acids. Losses at the gene ends were 5 bases for V and 6 bases for J; bases not matched to a gene: 6. In DNA form, the CDR3 reads TGTGCCAGCAGTACCGGACAGGGGGCAGGAAACATTCAGTACTTC. Translating gives CASSTGQGAGNIQYF.

The rearrangement uses TRBV6-5 and TRBJ1-2; 9 bases are a match to TRBD1. The junction had 10 bases not matched to a gene; V was cut back by 5 bases and J by 6 bases. The CDR3 length is 15 residues. CDR1 and CDR2 from the germline V gene are MNHEY and SVGAGI. CDR3 loop: CASSLTGQGYDGYTF. The CDR3 nucleotides read TGTGCCAGCAGTCTTACCGGACAGGGGTACGATGGCTACACCTTC.

A single count supports this clone. This chain joins TRBV9 and TRBJ1-6; no clear D gene. Germline lookup yields CDR1 SGDLS and CDR2 YYNGEE. The CDR3 loop spans 14 amino acids. The V gene lost 3 bases and the J gene lost 8 bases, with 12 bases spanning the gap. The CDR3 here is CASSAMDGDSPLHF. DNA for the CDR3: TGTGCCAGCAGCGCGATGGACGGGGATTCACCCCTCCACTTT.

This sequence joins TRBV7-9 and TRBJ2-5; D might be TRBD2 (5 bases). From germline, CDR1 is SEHNR and CDR2 FQNEAQ (reference sequence). CDR3 length: 13 residues. V shed 6 bases and J shed 4 bases, with 12 bases lying between them. CDR3 in DNA: TGTGCCAGCAGTCCCGAGGGCGGAGAGACCCAGTACTTC. This gives the protein CASSPEGGETQYF.

The V and J genes are TRBV10-2 and TRBJ2-7, with D maybe TRBD1 (5 bases). CDR1 and CDR2 (germline): WSHSY, SAAADI. CDR3 length equals 14 residues. Trimming took 6 bases from V and 3 from J, leaving 15 bases between them. CDR3 sequence reads: CASSRTPEHYEQYF. The CDR3 nucleotides read TGCGCCAGCAGCCGGACACCCGAACACTACGAGCAGTACTTC.

J is TRBJ2-1 and V is TRBV7-6; 9 bases are shared with TRBD2. Unmatched junction bases numbered 12, after V lost 6 bases and J lost 6 bases. Germline loops: CDR1 SGHVS, CDR2 FNYEAQ. The CDR3 runs 16 residues. The CDR3 reads CASSSAGTSSVNEQFF. As DNA, the CDR3 is TGTGCCAGCAGTTCGGCCGGGACTAGCTCCGTCAATGAGCAGTTCTTC.

The chain recombines TRBV6-1 with TRBJ1-1; D not certain. Between the trimmed V and J ends, which lost 2 bases and 0 bases, there was a span of 13 bases. The CDR3 extends over 16 amino acids. The germline CDR1 and CDR2 sequences are MNHNS and SASEGT. In DNA form, the CDR3 reads TGTGCCAGCAGTGAATGGCCGGAGAGAATGAACACTGAAGCTTTCTTT. Protein product: CASSEWPERMNTEAFF.

The rearrangement joins TRBV18 to TRBJ2-7, with TRBD2 as a possible D gene (6 bases). The germline V gene encodes CDR1 KGHSH and CDR2 LQKENI. The CDR3 totals 14 residues. V was clipped by 3 bases and J by 3 bases, with 12 bases between them. CDR3 bases: TGTGCCAGCTCACCGAGGAGGGAGGACTACGAGCAGTACTTC. It codes for CASSPRREDYEQYF.

This chain connects TRBV4-3 to TRBJ1-6; D gene unclear. Germline V gene lookup returns CDR1 LGHNA and CDR2 YSLEER. This CDR3 region has 16 residues. Trimming pared 0 bases from V and 5 bases from J, leaving 11 bases between. CDR3: CASSQELVSDNSPLHF. The CDR3 nucleotides are TGCGCCAGCAGCCAAGAACTCGTGTCCGATAATTCACCCCTCCACTTT.

This clone was observed a handful of times. The chain's CDR3 is CASSQPTRGPGTEAFF. For the CDR3, the DNA is TGCGCCAGCAGCCAACCGACCAGGGGGCCGGGAACTGAAGCTTTCTTT. V gene TRBV4-3 combines with J gene TRBJ1-1; 8 bases are shared with TRBD1. The germline gives CDR1 LGHNA, CDR2 YSLEER. With 2 bases clipped from V and 5 bases from J, the junction kept 10 bases outside the gene matches. The length of the CDR3 is 16 residues.